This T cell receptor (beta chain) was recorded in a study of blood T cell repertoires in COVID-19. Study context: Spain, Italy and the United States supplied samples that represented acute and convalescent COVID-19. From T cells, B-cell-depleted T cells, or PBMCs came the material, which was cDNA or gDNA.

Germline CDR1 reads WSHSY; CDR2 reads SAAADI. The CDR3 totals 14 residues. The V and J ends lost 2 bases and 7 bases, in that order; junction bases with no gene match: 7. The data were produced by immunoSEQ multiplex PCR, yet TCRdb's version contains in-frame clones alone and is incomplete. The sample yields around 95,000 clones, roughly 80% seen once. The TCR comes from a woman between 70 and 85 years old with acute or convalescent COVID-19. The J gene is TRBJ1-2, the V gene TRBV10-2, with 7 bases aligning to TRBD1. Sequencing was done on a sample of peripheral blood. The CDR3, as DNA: TGCGCCAGCAGTGAGCAGGGGGTCTTAGGTGGCTACACCTTC. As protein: CASSEQGVLGGYTF.